This T cell receptor (beta chain) stems from a study of cytomegalovirus exposure and HLA in healthy donors. PCR involved 60 Vbeta and 13 Jbeta primers. The data were produced by immunoSEQ multiplex PCR, yet TCRdb's version contains in-frame clones alone and is incomplete. There are about 67,000 clones in the sample; approximately 71% occur only once, and approximately 7.6% lies in the top ten. General study findings and limits: In an earlier analysis, in some 500 donors, most V segments appeared productive either ~87% or ~30% of the time.

Worth noting for this clone: The antigen is unknown.

The sample consisted of PBMCs. This sequence was found in a man in his 60s in good health and CMV-seropositive.

The CDR3 DNA follows: TGCGCCAGCAGTTCAGCCCCGGGCCCTCTTACCGGGGCAGATACGCAGTATTTT. It translates to CASSSAPGPLTGADTQYF. The chain employs TRBV5-1 and TRBJ2-3; D might be TRBD2 (5 bases). Germline V lookup: CDR1 SGHRS, CDR2 YFSETQ. Trimming took 5 bases from V and 4 from J, leaving 26 bases between them. The CDR3 loop spans 18 amino acids.